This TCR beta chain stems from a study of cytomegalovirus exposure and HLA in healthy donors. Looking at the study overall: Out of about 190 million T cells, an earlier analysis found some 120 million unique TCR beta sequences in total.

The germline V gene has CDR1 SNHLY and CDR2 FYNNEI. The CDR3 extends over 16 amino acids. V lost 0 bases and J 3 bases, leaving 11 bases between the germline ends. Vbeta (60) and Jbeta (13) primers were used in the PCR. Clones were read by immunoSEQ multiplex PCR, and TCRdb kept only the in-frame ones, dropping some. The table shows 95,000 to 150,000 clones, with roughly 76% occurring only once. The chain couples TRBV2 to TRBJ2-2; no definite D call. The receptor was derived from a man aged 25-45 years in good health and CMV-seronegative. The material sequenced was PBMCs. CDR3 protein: CASSEATLTHTGELFF. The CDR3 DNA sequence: TGTGCCAGCAGTGAAGCCACGTTAACTCACACCGGGGAGCTGTTTTTT.